The rows below give T cell receptor beta chains drawn from one sample of a study of cytomegalovirus exposure and HLA in healthy donors. Assay: immunoSEQ multiplex PCR; the TCRdb copy retains only in-frame clones and omits some. The data show about 160,000 clones, 68% seen once. The sequencing input was PBMCs. Receptors were obtained from a woman in her thirties or forties in good health and CMV-seropositive. Both conserved end residues are part of each CDR3. A D gene is named only where the DNA matches it firmly. The size of a clone is reported for some rows only, either as once, few or many, or as a class for expanded clones.

J: TRBJ2-1; D: TRBD2; V: TRBV9; size: NA; DNA: TGTGCCAGCAGCCTCAGACTAGCGGGGGATTACAATGAGCAGTTCTTC; CDR3: CASSLRLAGDYNEQFF
J: TRBJ2-1; D: TRBD2; V: TRBV2; size: NA; DNA: TGTGCCAGCAGTATCGACGGGAGGGCCTACAATGAGCAGTTCTTC; CDR3: CASSIDGRAYNEQFF
J: TRBJ1-6; D: TRBD1; V: TRBV5-8; size: NA; DNA: TGTGCCAGCAGCCTGGGTGGGACAGGGGCGAATTCACCCCTCCACTTT; CDR3: CASSLGGTGANSPLHF
J: TRBJ1-2; D: TRBD1; V: TRBV11-2; size: few; DNA: TGTGCCAGCAGCTCTGGGACAGAAACTAACTATGGCTACACCTTC; CDR3: CASSSGTETNYGYTF
J: TRBJ1-1; D: NA; V: TRBV29-1; size: NA; DNA: TGCAGCGTCGATGAGCTCATGAACACTGAAGCTTTCTTT; CDR3: CSVDELMNTEAFF
J: TRBJ2-2; D: NA; V: TRBV28; size: NA; DNA: TGTGCCAGCCAAGAGGGCGGATCCCCCGGGGAGCTGTTTTTT; CDR3: CASQEGGSPGELFF
J: TRBJ2-1; D: TRBD1; V: TRBV2; size: NA; DNA: TGTGCCAGCAGGGTCGGACAGGCTGAGCAGTTCTTC; CDR3: CASRVGQAEQFF
J: TRBJ1-1; D: NA; V: TRBV18; size: NA; DNA: TGTGCCAGCTCACCATTAACCCCGGGTTATGGTTCGCGGACTGAAGCTTTCTTT; CDR3: CASSPLTPGYGSRTEAFF
J: TRBJ1-5; D: TRBD1; V: TRBV28; size: NA; DNA: TGTGCCAGCAGCCCAGCCACAGGGGCAGATTATCAGCCCCAGCATTTT; CDR3: CASSPATGADYQPQHF
J: TRBJ1-6; D: TRBD1; V: TRBV6-5; size: NA; DNA: TGTGCCAGCAGTGGGGGGACAGGGAGGAATTCACCCCTCCACTTT; CDR3: CASSGGTGRNSPLHF
J: TRBJ2-1; D: TRBD2; V: TRBV19; size: NA; DNA: TGTGCCAGTAGTCCGTGGGGTAGCGGGAGATCTAGTTACAATGAGCAGTTCTTC; CDR3: CASSPWGSGRSSYNEQFF
J: TRBJ2-7; D: NA; V: TRBV4-3; size: few; DNA: TGCGCCAGCAGCCAAGCCAGGACAGTAACCTACGAGCAGTACTTC; CDR3: CASSQARTVTYEQYF
J: TRBJ2-3; D: TRBD2; V: TRBV7-2; size: NA; DNA: TGTGCCAGCAGCCTGGGACTAGCGGTCACAGATACGCAGTATTTT; CDR3: CASSLGLAVTDTQYF
J: TRBJ2-3; D: TRBD2; V: TRBV5-1; size: once; DNA: TGCGCCAGCAGCTTGGGAGCAGCGGGGGGGCCCACAGATACGCAGTATTTT; CDR3: CASSLGAAGGPTDTQYF
J: TRBJ1-4; D: NA; V: TRBV27; size: NA; DNA: TGTGCCAGCAGTTTTAGTGCAACTAATGAAAAACTGTTTTTT; CDR3: CASSFSATNEKLFF
J: TRBJ1-2; D: NA; V: TRBV28; size: NA; DNA: TGTGCCAGCAGGCCAACGGGGATCCCTGGCTACACCTTC; CDR3: CASRPTGIPGYTF
J: TRBJ2-1; D: TRBD2; V: TRBV5-1; size: NA; DNA: TGCGCCAGCAGCTTGGTAGCGGGAGGGGACTACAATGGGCAGTTCTTC; CDR3: CASSLVAGGDYNGQFF
J: TRBJ2-3; D: NA; V: TRBV19; size: few; DNA: TGTGCCAGTAGTTCCCTGGGGGCACAGGATACGCAGTATTTT; CDR3: CASSSLGAQDTQYF
J: TRBJ2-3; D: NA; V: TRBV7-8; size: few; DNA: TGTGCCAGCAGCTTAGGTGCGACTAGTCAAGTCGCAGATACGCAGTATTTT; CDR3: CASSLGATSQVADTQYF
J: TRBJ1-2; D: TRBD1; V: TRBV7-9; size: NA; DNA: TGTGCCAGCAGCTTAGCGGGACAGGGCCCCTCCGACTATGGCTACACCTTC; CDR3: CASSLAGQGPSDYGYTF
J: TRBJ2-1; D: NA; V: TRBV5-4; size: NA; DNA: TGTGCCAGCAGCTTGGGGACACCCGGAGAACTTTACAATGAGCAGTTCTTC; CDR3: CASSLGTPGELYNEQFF
J: TRBJ1-5; D: TRBD1; V: TRBV6-5; size: NA; DNA: TGTGCCAGCGGATGGGGCAGGGGGGATACTCAGCCCCAGCATTTT; CDR3: CASGWGRGDTQPQHF
J: TRBJ2-4; D: NA; V: TRBV4-3; size: NA; DNA: TGCGCCAGCAGCCAAGGCGGGGTTTTAGCCAAAAACATTCAGTACTTC; CDR3: CASSQGGVLAKNIQYF
J: TRBJ1-2; D: NA; V: TRBV7-2; size: NA; DNA: TGTGCCAGCAGCGCACAGGGTTCCAACTATGGCTACACCTTC; CDR3: CASSAQGSNYGYTF
J: TRBJ2-7; D: NA; V: TRBV7-9; size: NA; DNA: TGTGCCAGCAGCTTAAATGAGGAATCCTACGAGCAGTACTTC; CDR3: CASSLNEESYEQYF
J: TRBJ1-6; D: NA; V: TRBV19; size: NA; DNA: TGTGCCACCCGAGCAGGGAATCTTAATTCACCCCTCCACTTT; CDR3: CATRAGNLNSPLHF
J: TRBJ2-7; D: TRBD2; V: TRBV7-2; size: NA; DNA: TGTGCCAGCAGCTTATTAGCTAGCGGGACCTACGAGCAGTACTTC; CDR3: CASSLLASGTYEQYF
J: TRBJ2-5; D: NA; V: TRBV2; size: NA; DNA: TGTGCCACGATACAGCAGACCCAAGAGACCCAGTACTTC; CDR3: CATIQQTQETQYF
J: TRBJ2-7; D: NA; V: TRBV7-2; size: few; DNA: TGTGCCAGCAGCTTAGGATCGTCAGATACCTACGAGCAGTACTTC; CDR3: CASSLGSSDTYEQYF
J: TRBJ2-7; D: TRBD1; V: TRBV7-9; size: NA; DNA: TGTGCCAGCAGCTCCCCCGCCCTCCGACAGGGGGCTGGCGAGCAGTACTTC; CDR3: CASSSPALRQGAGEQYF
J: TRBJ1-1; D: NA; V: TRBV28; size: NA; DNA: TGTGCCAGCAGTTTTTTCAGGGCAGACACTGAAGCTTTCTTT; CDR3: CASSFFRADTEAFF
J: TRBJ2-1; D: NA; V: TRBV4-2; size: NA; DNA: TGTGCCAGCAGCCATGCGGCCTTCTCCTACAATGAGCAGTTCTTC; CDR3: CASSHAAFSYNEQFF
J: TRBJ1-2; D: TRBD1; V: TRBV19; size: NA; DNA: TGTGCCAGTAGTATCCCGGGGACAGCGAATGGCTACACCTTC; CDR3: CASSIPGTANGYTF
J: TRBJ2-1; D: NA; V: TRBV5-1; size: NA; DNA: TGCGCCAGCACGGAGAGCTCCTACAATGAGCAGTTCTTC; CDR3: CASTESSYNEQFF
J: TRBJ1-6; D: NA; V: TRBV6-6; size: few; DNA: TGTGCCAGCACCAAAAGTGGCAGGGGACTCCACTTT; CDR3: CASTKSGRGLHF
J: TRBJ1-2; D: TRBD1; V: TRBV4-3; size: NA; DNA: TGCGCCAGCAGCCTGATTGAACAGGGGGTCGGGGGCTACCCCTTC; CDR3: CASSLIEQGVGGYPF
J: TRBJ2-5; D: NA; V: TRBV7-7; size: NA; DNA: TGTGCTAGCAGCGCACTAGGGGAGGAGCTGACCCAGTACTTC; CDR3: CASSALGEELTQYF
J: TRBJ1-6; D: NA; V: TRBV7-9; size: few; DNA: TGTGCCAGCAGCCCCCCCGCGAGCTCCTATAATTCACCCCTCCACTTT; CDR3: CASSPPASSYNSPLHF
J: TRBJ2-1; D: TRBD1; V: TRBV7-2; size: NA; DNA: TGTGCCAGCAGAGCCGGGACAGGTGTATCCTTCTTTTACAATGAGCAGTTCTTC; CDR3: CASRAGTGVSFFYNEQFF
J: TRBJ2-1; D: TRBD1; V: TRBV7-9; size: NA; DNA: TGTGCCAGCAGCAATACAGGGGGCGGTGAGCAGTTCTTC; CDR3: CASSNTGGGEQFF
J: TRBJ2-7; D: TRBD1; V: TRBV19; size: NA; DNA: TGTGCCAGTAGTAGACAGGGGGGGACCTACGAGCAGTACTTC; CDR3: CASSRQGGTYEQYF
J: TRBJ2-2; D: TRBD2; V: TRBV27; size: NA; DNA: TGTGCCAGCAGTTTAGAAGTAGCGGGAGGGCTGAACACCGGGGAGCTGTTTTTT; CDR3: CASSLEVAGGLNTGELFF
J: TRBJ2-7; D: TRBD1; V: TRBV7-7; size: NA; DNA: TGTGCTAGCAGCCCCCAGACAGGGAGAAACTACGAGCAGTACTTC; CDR3: CASSPQTGRNYEQYF
J: TRBJ1-5; D: TRBD1; V: TRBV2; size: NA; DNA: TGTGCCAGCAGCCTGACAGGGGGAAGCAATCAGCCCCAGAATTTT; CDR3: CASSLTGGSNQPQNF
J: TRBJ2-1; D: NA; V: TRBV9; size: NA; DNA: TGTGCCAGCAGCCAAAGACTCTACAATGAGCAGTTCTTC; CDR3: CASSQRLYNEQFF
J: TRBJ2-2; D: NA; V: TRBV19; size: NA; DNA: TGTGCCCTCGAGGGAACTAGCCCCGGGGAGCTGTTTTTT; CDR3: CALEGTSPGELFF
J: TRBJ2-5; D: TRBD1; V: TRBV7-3; size: NA; DNA: TGTGCCAGCAGCTTGCAAGGGGGCCCCCAAGAGACCCAGTACTTC; CDR3: CASSLQGGPQETQYF